This T cell receptor (beta chain) came from a study of T cells in Graves' hyperthyroidism and ophthalmopathy. Trimming stripped 0 bases from V and 6 bases from J, with 11 bases between. The CDR3 runs to 13 residues. Germline V gene data show CDR1 as DFQATT and CDR2 as SNEGSKA (reference sequence). The investigators amplified TCR beta CDR3 regions from RNA transcripts. A set of HTBI primers served as the primers for a first-round RT-PCR of the TCR CDR3. TCRdb processed the multiplex PCR reads anew with MiXCR; each CDR3 protein has one entry. The table has 500,000 to 650,000 distinct CDR3 sequences, approximately 49% seen once.

This sequence joins TRBV20-1 and TRBJ2-5; D is undetermined. The TCR sequence derives from an adult woman with Graves' disease, either hyperthyroidism or ophthalmopathy (not recorded which). The sequenced sample consisted of peripheral blood or thyroid tissue (not recorded which). CDR3 sequence: CSARDWEMQTQYF. For the CDR3, the DNA is TGCAGTGCTAGAGACTGGGAAATGCAGACCCAGTACTTC.